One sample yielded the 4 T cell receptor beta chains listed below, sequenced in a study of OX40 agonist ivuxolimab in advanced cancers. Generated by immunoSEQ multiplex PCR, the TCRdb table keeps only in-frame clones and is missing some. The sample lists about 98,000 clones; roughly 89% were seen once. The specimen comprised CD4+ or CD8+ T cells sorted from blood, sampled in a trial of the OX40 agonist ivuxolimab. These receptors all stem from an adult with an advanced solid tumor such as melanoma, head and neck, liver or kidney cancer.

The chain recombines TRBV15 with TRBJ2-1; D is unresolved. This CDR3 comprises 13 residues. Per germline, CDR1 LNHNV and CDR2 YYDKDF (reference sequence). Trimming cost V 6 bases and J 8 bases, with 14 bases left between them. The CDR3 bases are TGTGCCACCAGAAGGGCCTCTCTACATGAGCAGTTCTTC. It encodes CATRRASLHEQFF.

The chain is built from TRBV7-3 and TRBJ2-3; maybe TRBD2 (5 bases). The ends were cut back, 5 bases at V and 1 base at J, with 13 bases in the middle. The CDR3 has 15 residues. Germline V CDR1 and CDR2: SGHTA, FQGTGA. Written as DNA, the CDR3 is TGTGCCAGCAGCGGCACTAGTGGGGGCACAGATACGCAGTATTTT. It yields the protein CASSGTSGGTDTQYF.

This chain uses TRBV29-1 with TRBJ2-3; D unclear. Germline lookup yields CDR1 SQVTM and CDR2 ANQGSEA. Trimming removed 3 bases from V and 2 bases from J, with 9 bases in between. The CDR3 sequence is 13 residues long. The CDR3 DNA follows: TGCAGCGTTGATGGGCTCCTCACAGATACGCAGTATTTT. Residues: CSVDGLLTDTQYF.

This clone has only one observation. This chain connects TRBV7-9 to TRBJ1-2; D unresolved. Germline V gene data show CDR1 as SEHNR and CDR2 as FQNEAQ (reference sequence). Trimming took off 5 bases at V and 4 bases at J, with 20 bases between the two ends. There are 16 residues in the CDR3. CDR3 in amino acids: CASSPDLTLMSYGYTF. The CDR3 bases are TGTGCCAGCAGCCCGGACCTAACCCTTATGAGCTATGGCTACACCTTC.